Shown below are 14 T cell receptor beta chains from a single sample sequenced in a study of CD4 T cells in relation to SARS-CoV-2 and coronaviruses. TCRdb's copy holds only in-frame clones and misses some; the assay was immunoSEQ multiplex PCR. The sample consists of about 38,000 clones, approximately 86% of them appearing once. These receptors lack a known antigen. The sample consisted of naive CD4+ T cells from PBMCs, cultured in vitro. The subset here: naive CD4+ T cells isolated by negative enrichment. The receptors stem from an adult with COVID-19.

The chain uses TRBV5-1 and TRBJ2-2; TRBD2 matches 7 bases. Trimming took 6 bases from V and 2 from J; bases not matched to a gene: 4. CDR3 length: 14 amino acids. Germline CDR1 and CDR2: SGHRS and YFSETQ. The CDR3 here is CASKLADNTGELFF. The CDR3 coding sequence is TGCGCCAGCAAGCTAGCGGATAACACCGGGGAGCTGTTTTTT.

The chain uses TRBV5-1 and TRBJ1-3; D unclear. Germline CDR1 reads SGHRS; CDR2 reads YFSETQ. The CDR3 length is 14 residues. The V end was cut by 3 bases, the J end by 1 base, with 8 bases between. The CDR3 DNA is TGCGCCAGCAGCTCGGACCCTTCTGGAAACACCATATATTTT. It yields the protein CASSSDPSGNTIYF.

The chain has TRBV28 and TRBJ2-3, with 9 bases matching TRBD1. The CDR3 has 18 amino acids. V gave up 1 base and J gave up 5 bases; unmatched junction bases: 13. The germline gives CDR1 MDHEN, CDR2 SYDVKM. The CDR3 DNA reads TGTGCCAGCAGTTTATATGGGGCTCCGGGACAGGGCGAAGATACGCAGTATTTT. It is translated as CASSLYGAPGQGEDTQYF.

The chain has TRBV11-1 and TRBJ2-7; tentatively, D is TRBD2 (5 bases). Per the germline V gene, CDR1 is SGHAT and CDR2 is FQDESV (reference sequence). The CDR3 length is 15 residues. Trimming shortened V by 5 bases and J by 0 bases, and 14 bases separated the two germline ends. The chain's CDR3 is CASSRKRNSSYEQYF. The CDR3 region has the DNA TGTGCCAGCAGCCGAAAGCGGAACAGCTCCTACGAGCAGTACTTC.

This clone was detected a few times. The CDR3 sequence: CASKTKDEAFF. Here the CDR3 DNA reads TGTGCCAGCAAGACGAAAGATGAAGCTTTCTTT. V and J are TRBV3-1 (or the pseudogene TRBV3-2) and TRBJ1-1; D uncertain. Looked up from germline, CDR1 is LGHDT and CDR2 is YNNKEL (reference sequence). V lost 7 bases, J lost 7 bases, and 10 bases lay in between. This CDR3 is 11 amino acids long.

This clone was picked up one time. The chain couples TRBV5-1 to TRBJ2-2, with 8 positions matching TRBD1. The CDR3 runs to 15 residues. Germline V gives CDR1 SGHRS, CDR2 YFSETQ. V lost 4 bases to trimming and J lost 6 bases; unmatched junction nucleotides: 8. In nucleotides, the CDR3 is TGCGCCAGCAGCATCGGACAGGGCCGGTCCGGGGAGCTGTTTTTT. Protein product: CASSIGQGRSGELFF.

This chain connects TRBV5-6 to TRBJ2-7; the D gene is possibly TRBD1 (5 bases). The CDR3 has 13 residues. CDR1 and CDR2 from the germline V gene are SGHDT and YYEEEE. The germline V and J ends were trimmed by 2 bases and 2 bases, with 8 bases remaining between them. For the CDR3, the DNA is TGTGCCAGCAGCTTCGGACAAACCTACGAGCAGTACTTC. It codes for CASSFGQTYEQYF.

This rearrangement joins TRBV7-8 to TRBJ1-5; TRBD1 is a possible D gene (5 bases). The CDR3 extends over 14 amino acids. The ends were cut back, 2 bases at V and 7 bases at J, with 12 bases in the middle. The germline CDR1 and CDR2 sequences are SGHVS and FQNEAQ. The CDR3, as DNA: TGTGCCAGCAGCTTATCAGGAGGGGACCAGCCCCAGCATTTT. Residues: CASSLSGGDQPQHF.

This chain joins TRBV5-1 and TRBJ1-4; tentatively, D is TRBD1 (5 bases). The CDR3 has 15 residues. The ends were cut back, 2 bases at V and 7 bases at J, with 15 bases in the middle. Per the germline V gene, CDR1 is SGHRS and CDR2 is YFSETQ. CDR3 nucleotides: TGCGCCAGCAGCTTTGCCCAGGGTTCCAGTGAAAAACTGTTTTTT. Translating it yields CASSFAQGSSEKLFF.

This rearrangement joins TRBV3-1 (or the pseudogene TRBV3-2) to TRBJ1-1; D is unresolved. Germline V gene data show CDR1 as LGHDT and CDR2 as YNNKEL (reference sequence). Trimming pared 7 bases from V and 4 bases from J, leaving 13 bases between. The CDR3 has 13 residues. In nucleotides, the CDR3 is TGTGCCAGCACCAAAAGAGGGTCCACTGAAGCTTTCTTT. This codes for CASTKRGSTEAFF.

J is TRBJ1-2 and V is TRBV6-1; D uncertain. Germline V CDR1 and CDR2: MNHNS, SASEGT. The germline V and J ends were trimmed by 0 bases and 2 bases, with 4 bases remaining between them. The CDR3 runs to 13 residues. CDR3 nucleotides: TGTGCCAGCAGTGAAGCTGGCAACTATGGCTACACCTTC. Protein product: CASSEAGNYGYTF.

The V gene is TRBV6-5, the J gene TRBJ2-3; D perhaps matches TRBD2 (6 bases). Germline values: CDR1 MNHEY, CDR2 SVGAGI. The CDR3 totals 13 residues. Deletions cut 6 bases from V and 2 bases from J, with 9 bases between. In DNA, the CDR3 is TGTGCCAGCAGGCGGGGCCTCACAGATACGCAGTATTTT. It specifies CASRRGLTDTQYF.

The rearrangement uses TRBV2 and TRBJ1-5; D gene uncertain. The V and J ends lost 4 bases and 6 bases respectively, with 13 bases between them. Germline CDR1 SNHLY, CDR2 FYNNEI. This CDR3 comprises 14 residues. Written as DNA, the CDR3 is TGTGCCAGCAGTGGCGCGACGGGTCTTCAGCCCCAGCATTTT. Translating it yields CASSGATGLQPQHF.

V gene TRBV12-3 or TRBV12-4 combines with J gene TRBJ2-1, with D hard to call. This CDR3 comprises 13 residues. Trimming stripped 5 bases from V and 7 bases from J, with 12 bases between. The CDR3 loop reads CASSLSELNEQFF. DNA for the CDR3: TGTGCCAGCAGTCTGTCGGAGTTAAATGAGCAGTTCTTC.